The 4 T cell receptor beta chains below come from one sample, sequenced in a study of blood T cell repertoires in COVID-19. TCRdb's table, derived via immunoSEQ multiplex PCR, lists solely in-frame clones and lacks some. Seen here are hundreds of thousands of clones, about nine tenths observed once, and the top ten hold approximately 7.2%. Sequencing used peripheral blood. All receptors come from a woman between 25 and 40 years old who had recovered from COVID-19.

The chain couples TRBV7-9 to TRBJ2-1; maybe TRBD1 (7 bases). This CDR3 has 19 amino acids. Germline V gene data show CDR1 as SEHNR and CDR2 as FQNEAQ (reference sequence). Trimming took 6 bases from V and 9 from J, leaving 33 bases between them. For the CDR3, the DNA is TGTGCCAGCAGTCAAACCCCCGGGCAGGGGGGATTGGGAATGAGTGAGCAGTTCTTC. The encoded protein is CASSQTPGQGGLGMSEQFF.

A single count supports this clone. The rearrangement uses TRBV7-9 and TRBJ1-5; 9 positions agree with TRBD1. The CDR3 is made up of 15 amino acids. Looked up from germline, CDR1 is SEHNR and CDR2 is FQNEAQ (reference sequence). Germline trimming cut 11 bases from V and 6 bases from J; bases unmatched to any gene: 14. This CDR3 is CAVGTGNLRGQPQHF. In DNA, the CDR3 is TGTGCCGTAGGGACAGGGAACCTGAGGGGTCAGCCCCAGCATTTT.

The chain is built from TRBV6-2 or TRBV6-3 and TRBJ2-7, with D uncertain. Germline V gene sequence: CDR1 MNHEY, CDR2 SVGEGT. The CDR3 runs to 13 residues. The ends were cut back, 0 bases at V and 7 bases at J, with 10 bases in the middle. CDR3 DNA: TGTGCCAGCAGTTACTCGGTCAGGTTGGAGCAGTACTTC. It yields the protein CASSYSVRLEQYF.

This clone was detected only once. The V gene is TRBV28, the J gene TRBJ2-2; D call uncertain. CDR1 and CDR2 from the germline V gene are MDHEN and SYDVKM. V was pared by 4 bases and J by 4 bases, with 13 bases between. This CDR3 spans 15 amino acids. CDR3 bases: TGTGCCAGCAGTTCGGAAGCGTACTCCACCGGGGAGCTGTTTTTT. Its protein product is CASSSEAYSTGELFF.